This T cell receptor beta chain was observed in a study of blood T cell repertoires in COVID-19. Sequencing used immunoSEQ multiplex PCR; TCRdb keeps in-frame clones, though not all of them. The top ten hold 1.3% of the sample, which has a few hundred thousand clones, around 83% seen once. After removal of 0 bases from V and 7 bases from J, the junction contained 9 bases not matched to a gene. This CDR3 is 15 amino acids long. Germline assignment: CDR1 GTSNPN and CDR2 SVGIG (reference sequence). This TCR came from a woman in her 40s with acute COVID-19. The specimen sequenced was PBMCs or T cells enriched from blood (not recorded which). The gene calls are TRBV30 and TRBJ2-7; 10 nucleotides align to TRBD2. CDR3 nucleotides: TGTGCCTGGAGTGTTCAGCGGGGGGGCCTGGGGGAGCAGTACTTC. Translation gives CAWSVQRGGLGEQYF.